Listed here are 8 T cell receptor beta chains from one sample, sequenced in a study of Tregs in tolerant kidney transplant recipients. Only in-frame clones appear in the TCRdb table, and some are missing; sequencing was by immunoSEQ multiplex PCR. The sample comprises some 70,000 clones, 84% of which are singletons, and around 4% rests with the top ten. The sequenced sample was CD4+ T cells from blood. These receptors all come from a human donor in good health.

The chain uses TRBV5-1 and TRBJ2-5; TRBD1 aligns across 12 bases. The CDR3 sequence is 14 residues long. After removal of 4 bases from V and 5 bases from J, the junction contained 3 bases not matched to a gene. Germline V gives CDR1 SGHRS, CDR2 YFSETQ. CDR3 nucleotides: TGCGCCAGCAGCGGGGGACAGGGGGCGGAGACCCAGTACTTC. This codes for CASSGGQGAETQYF.

The chain recombines TRBV30 with TRBJ1-1; D perhaps matches TRBD1 (6 bases). Germline V gives CDR1 GTSNPN, CDR2 SVGIG (reference sequence). The CDR3 consists of 10 residues. CDR3 amino acids: CAQGGTEAFF. The CDR3 region has the DNA TGTGCACAGGGAGGAACTGAAGCTTTCTTT.

V usage is TRBV6-1 and J usage is TRBJ2-7; D is possibly TRBD1 or TRBD2 (6 bases each). V lost 2 bases, J lost 4 bases, and 9 bases lay in between. Germline V gene data show CDR1 as MNHNS and CDR2 as SASEGT. CDR3 size: 13 residues. The CDR3 protein is CASSETGRYEQYF. The CDR3 DNA follows: TGTGCCAGCAGTGAAACAGGGAGGTACGAGCAGTACTTC.

The V and J genes are TRBV5-4 and TRBJ1-2; 8 nucleotides agree with TRBD1. CDR1 and CDR2 from the germline V gene are SGHNT and YYREEE (reference sequence). This CDR3 has 16 residues. Trimming removed 3 bases from V and 3 bases from J; junction bases left unmatched: 10. The CDR3 DNA reads TGTGCCAGCAGCTGGGCGTCGGACAGGGAGTACTATGGCTACACCTTC. Translating it yields CASSWASDREYYGYTF.

The CDR3 spells CASSRTGTTVEYF. CDR3 bases: TGTGCCAGCAGCCGGACCGGGACTACGGTGGAGTACTTC. The V and J genes are TRBV25-1 and TRBJ2-7; 7 positions agree with TRBD2. The CDR3 has 13 amino acids. The trim removed 6 bases at V and 11 bases at J, leaving 13 bases unmatched. Germline lookup yields CDR1 MGHDK and CDR2 SYGVNS.

This chain links TRBV19 with TRBJ1-3; tentatively, D is TRBD1 (6 bases). The CDR3 has 16 amino acids. Germline loops: CDR1 LNHDA, CDR2 SQIVND (reference sequence). Trimming took 4 bases from V and 3 from J, leaving 16 bases between them. As DNA, the CDR3 is TGTGCCAGTAGTAATTGGAAAGGACAGATTGGAAACACCATATATTTT. This encodes CASSNWKGQIGNTIYF.

The rearrangement joins TRBV6-6 to TRBJ2-5; 7 nucleotides agree with TRBD2. J was trimmed by 1 base and V by 2 bases; bases with no gene match: 4. Germline V CDR1 and CDR2: MNHNY, SVGAGI (reference sequence). The CDR3 is 15 amino acids. CDR3 DNA: TGTGCCAGCAGTTACGCGGGGGAGCCCCAAGAGACCCAGTACTTC. Its protein product is CASSYAGEPQETQYF.

The chain recombines TRBV19 with TRBJ2-7; the D gene is possibly TRBD2 (7 bases). Trimming stripped 3 bases from V and 5 bases from J, with 17 bases between. The CDR3 sequence is 15 residues long. Germline CDR1 LNHDA, CDR2 SQIVND (reference sequence). CDR3 coding DNA: TGTGCCAGTAGTATTCGGGTGGGGGGGCTGAACGAGCAGTACTTC. As protein: CASSIRVGGLNEQYF.